Following are 27 T cell receptor beta chains from one sample sequenced in a study of ipilimumab plus nivolumab after autologous stem cell transplantation. Profiling relied on immunoSEQ multiplex PCR, and the TCRdb table lists in-frame clones only, not all of them. In the table there are about 22,000 clones, over 65% of which are singletons. Specimen: PBMCs, collected in a trial of ipilimumab plus nivolumab as post-transplant consolidation. These receptors were obtained from a male donor with diffuse large B-cell lymphoma.

This clone is a singleton in its sample. With a much larger clone just one base away, this may be a read error. Other DNA variants within this sample encode the same CDR3. The CDR3 is CSVVSSYEQYF. CDR3 DNA sequence: TGCAGCGTTGTTAGTTCCTACGAACAGTACTTC. V usage is TRBV29-1 and J usage is TRBJ2-7, with unresolved D. In germline, CDR1 is SQVTM, CDR2 ANQGSEA. This CDR3 spans 11 amino acids.

The chain employs TRBV18 and TRBJ2-1; no firm D call. Germline lookup yields CDR1 KGHSH and CDR2 LQKENI. The V end lost 2 bases, the J end lost 8 bases, and 7 bases lay between the germline ends. This CDR3 comprises 12 residues. CDR3 DNA: TGTGCCAGCTCACCAGAAGCCTATGAGCAGTTCTTC. This translates into CASSPEAYEQFF.

The CDR3 nucleotides read TGTGCCAGTACCGCCGGGACAGGGTACTATAATTCACCCCTCCACTTT. It specifies CASTAGTGYYNSPLHF. This chain uses TRBV19 with TRBJ1-6, with 9 positions matching TRBD1. Trimming cost V 7 bases and J 3 bases; bases outside gene matches: 7. Germline CDR1 LNHDA, CDR2 SQIVND (reference sequence). This CDR3 has 16 residues.

This clone came up once. V and J are TRBV30 and TRBJ2-1; D is perhaps TRBD1 or TRBD2 (6 bases each). Germline CDR1 and CDR2: GTSNPN and SVGIG (reference sequence). V was shortened by 5 bases and J by 0 bases, with 14 bases between the two germline ends. This CDR3 region has 15 residues. Written as DNA, the CDR3 is TGTGCCTGGCAAGGGGGGCATGGCTCCTACAATGAGCAGTTCTTC. This sequence encodes CAWQGGHGSYNEQFF. Complete variable domain (other parts from reference TRBV30 and TRBJ2-1): SQTIHQWPATLVQPVGSPLSLECTVEGTSNPNLYWYRQAAGRGLQLLFYSVGIGQISSEVPQNLSASRPQDRQFILSSKKLLLSDSGFYLCAWQGGHGSYNEQFFGPGTRLTVL.

V and J are TRBV5-4 and TRBJ2-5; D is possibly TRBD2 (5 bases). The CDR3 loop spans 16 amino acids. V lost 3 bases and J lost 8, with 23 bases in between. Germline assignment: CDR1 SGHNT and CDR2 YYREEE (reference sequence). CDR3 DNA sequence: TGTGCCAGCAGCTGGGGAGCGGCCGCGGACGGTGGTACCCAGTACTTC. It codes for CASSWGAAADGGTQYF.

This rearrangement joins TRBV6-6 to TRBJ1-4; D remains ambiguous. Germline V gene data show CDR1 as MNHNY and CDR2 as SVGAGI (reference sequence). The CDR3 runs 15 residues. The germline V and J ends were trimmed by 2 bases and 0 bases, with 7 bases remaining between them. In DNA form, the CDR3 reads TGTGCCAGCAGTTACGTAACCGCAACTAATGAAAAACTGTTTTTT. This codes for CASSYVTATNEKLFF.

This clone showed up just a few times. The chain has TRBV5-1 and TRBJ2-7; the match to TRBD2 covers 8 bases. CDR1 is SGHRS, CDR2 YFSETQ, per germline. The junction had 8 bases not matched to a gene; V was cut back by 0 bases and J by 0 bases. The CDR3 contains 17 residues. The CDR3 sequence: CASSLEASGLSSYEQYF. The CDR3 DNA sequence: TGCGCCAGCAGCTTGGAGGCTAGCGGGCTTAGCTCCTACGAGCAGTACTTC.

This clone was picked up a small number of times. Other DNA sequences in the sample encode the same CDR3. This rearrangement joins TRBV29-1 to TRBJ2-5, with TRBD2 identical over 12 bases. V lost 4 bases and J lost 1; bases outside the gene matches: 16. This CDR3 has 19 residues. The germline V gene encodes CDR1 SQVTM and CDR2 ANQGSEA. Here the CDR3 DNA reads TGCAGCGTTGCCGGGGGGGGCACTAGCGGGGGGACCAGCCAAGAGACCCAGTACTTC. Translation: CSVAGGGTSGGTSQETQYF.

The chain links TRBV4-3 to TRBJ1-5; D remains unclear. With 0 bases removed from V and 4 bases from J, the gap between germline ends came to 16 bases. The CDR3 consists of 17 residues. CDR1 and CDR2 (germline): LGHNA, YSLEER. CDR3 nucleotide sequence: TGCGCCAGCAGCCAAGATTATTGGTCGGCAATTAATCAGCCCCAGCATTTT. Protein product: CASSQDYWSAINQPQHF.

The chain carries TRBV5-4 and TRBJ2-6, with a weak D call TRBD2 (5 bases). The CDR3 is 13 amino acids. The V gene lost 5 bases and the J gene lost 5 bases, with 8 bases spanning the gap. The germline CDR1 and CDR2 sequences are SGHNT and YYREEE (reference sequence). Here the CDR3 DNA reads TGTGCCAGCAGGGGAGACTGGGCCAACGTCCTGACTTTC. Encoded protein: CASRGDWANVLTF.

The chain recombines TRBV29-1 with TRBJ2-5; 7 positions match TRBD1. V dropped 5 bases and J dropped 4; count of bases not matched to a gene: 7. Germline loops: CDR1 SQVTM, CDR2 ANQGSEA. The CDR3 has 13 amino acids. The CDR3, as DNA: TGCAGCGTTCTTACAGGGGCTGCAGAGACCCAGTACTTC. It specifies CSVLTGAAETQYF.

This rearrangement joins TRBV7-3 to TRBJ2-3; D is unclear. CDR3 size: 12 residues. Per the germline V gene, CDR1 is SGHTA and CDR2 is FQGTGA. Deletions cut 2 bases from V and 6 bases from J, with 6 bases between. CDR3 protein: CASSLAQDTQYF. CDR3 DNA: TGTGCCAGCAGCTTAGCCCAGGATACGCAGTATTTT.

This clone was observed once. V is TRBV19 and J is TRBJ2-1; 8 bases agree with TRBD2. This CDR3 is 14 amino acids long. Germline V CDR1 and CDR2: LNHDA, SQIVND (reference sequence). V shed 1 base and J 10 bases; nucleotides not matched to a gene: 6. The CDR3 sequence: CASSIVNSGGEQFF. The CDR3 nucleotides read TGTGCCAGTAGTATAGTGAACAGCGGGGGCGAGCAGTTCTTC.

This clone was observed a handful of times. This sequence joins TRBV9 and TRBJ2-7; 7 positions match TRBD2. J lost 2 bases, V lost 3 bases, and 11 bases had no gene match. There are 16 residues in the CDR3. Germline V gene data show CDR1 as SGDLS and CDR2 as YYNGEE. CDR3 coding DNA: TGTGCCAGCAGCGCCCCCCCTTCTAGCGGCACCTACGAGCAGTACTTC. It specifies CASSAPPSSGTYEQYF. Filled out from reference TRBV9 and TRBJ2-7, the complete variable domain reads DSGVTQTPKHLITATGQRVTLRCSPRSGDLSVYWYQQSLDQGLQFLIQYYNGEERAKGNILERFSAQQFPDLHSELNLSSLELGDSALYFCASSAPPSSGTYEQYFGPGTRLTVT.

Here the CDR3 DNA reads TGTGCCAGCAGTGGCGGGGGTCACTACAATGAGCAGTTCTTC. It yields the protein CASSGGGHYNEQFF. This chain uses TRBV27 with TRBJ2-1; 7 bases line up with TRBD2. Unmatched junction bases numbered 4, after V lost 5 bases and J lost 3 bases. Germline values: CDR1 MNHEY, CDR2 SMNVEV (reference sequence). This CDR3 has 14 amino acids.

This chain uses TRBV5-1 with TRBJ2-7, with 9 positions matching TRBD2. V shed 0 bases, J shed 2 bases, and the junction held 3 bases outside the gene matches. Germline V gene sequence: CDR1 SGHRS, CDR2 YFSETQ. The CDR3 spans 15 residues. This CDR3 is CASSLEAGGPYEQYF. In DNA, the CDR3 is TGCGCCAGCAGCTTGGAGGCGGGGGGGCCCTACGAGCAGTACTTC. Complete variable domain (other parts from reference TRBV5-1 and TRBJ2-7): KAGVTQTPRYLIKTRGQQVTLSCSPISGHRSVSWYQQTPGQGLQFLFEYFSETQRNKGNFPGRFSGRQFSNSRSEMNVSTLELGDSALYLCASSLEAGGPYEQYFGPGTRLTVT.

The rearrangement links TRBV7-2 to TRBJ1-2; D not resolved. Germline CDR1 and CDR2: SGHTA and FQGNSA. V lost 5 bases and J 4 bases, leaving 11 bases between the germline ends. This CDR3 has 13 residues. The CDR3: CASSPRGVYGYTF. In DNA form, the CDR3 reads TGTGCCAGCAGCCCCCGCGGGGTCTATGGCTACACCTTC.

The V gene is TRBV11-2, the J gene TRBJ1-1, with no clear D. The ends were cut back, 5 bases at V and 7 bases at J, with 14 bases in the middle. CDR3 length equals 13 residues. Per germline, CDR1 SGHAT and CDR2 FQNNGV. The chain's CDR3 is CASSPRTDREAFF. The CDR3, as DNA: TGTGCCAGCAGCCCCCGGACGGATCGTGAAGCTTTCTTT.

Written as DNA, the CDR3 is TGTGCCAGCAGCCCCGTACGGGGTCCAAACTATGGCTACACCTTC. This gives the protein CASSPVRGPNYGYTF. The V call is TRBV11-2, the J call TRBJ1-2, with D unclear. CDR1 and CDR2 from the germline V gene are SGHAT and FQNNGV. V dropped 5 bases and J dropped 2 bases, with 15 bases sitting between them. The CDR3 is 15 amino acids.

V and J are TRBV9 and TRBJ2-7, with D tentatively TRBD2 (5 bases). Germline V gives CDR1 SGDLS, CDR2 YYNGEE. The CDR3 is 12 amino acids. V dropped 0 bases and J dropped 8 bases, with 9 bases sitting between them. The DNA of the CDR3 is TGTGCCAGCAGCGTAGATTCGGGGAAGCAGTACTTC. It codes for CASSVDSGKQYF.

This rearrangement joins TRBV5-1 to TRBJ2-5; a possible D gene is TRBD2 (5 bases). The CDR3 contains 11 residues. V was shortened by 2 bases and J by 11 bases, with 10 bases between the two germline ends. In germline, CDR1 is SGHRS, CDR2 YFSETQ. The CDR3 loop is CASSFPGEQYF. CDR3 DNA: TGCGCCAGCAGCTTCCCTGGGGAGCAGTACTTC.

This chain's CDR3 is CASTRGGLLHF. CDR3 in DNA: TGTGCCAGCACCCGCGGGGGCCTACTCCACTTT. The V and J genes are TRBV6-6 and TRBJ1-6; weak D call: TRBD1 (6 bases). Per the germline V gene, CDR1 is MNHNY and CDR2 is SVGAGI (reference sequence). V lost 7 bases and J lost 16, with 14 bases in between. This CDR3 has 11 residues.

The V and J genes are TRBV28 and TRBJ2-2; 7 bases are shared with TRBD1. CDR3 size: 16 residues. CDR1 is MDHEN, CDR2 SYDVKM, per germline. The V gene end was trimmed by 4 bases and the J gene end by 1 base; junction bases not matched to a gene: 6. CDR3 bases: TGTGCCAGCAGTTCCTTGGGGGACAGGAACACCGGGGAGCTGTTTTTT. It translates to CASSSLGDRNTGELFF.

The chain uses TRBV5-4 and TRBJ2-5; TRBD2 matches 9 bases. Germline values: CDR1 SGHNT, CDR2 YYREEE (reference sequence). This CDR3 contains 17 residues. Unmatched junction bases numbered 15, after V lost 4 bases and J lost 5 bases. DNA for the CDR3: TGTGCCAGCAGCCCCGATGGAGGCGGGGGGGCCGTTGAGACCCAGTACTTC. Its protein product is CASSPDGGGGAVETQYF. The full variable domain, in which reference TRBV5-4 and TRBJ2-5 provide the parts outside the CDR3, is ETGVTQSPTHLIKTRGQQVTLRCSSQSGHNTVSWYQQALGQGPQFIFQYYREEENGRGNFPPRFSGLQFPNYSSELNVNALELDDSALYLCASSPDGGGGAVETQYFGPGTRLLVL.

This clone is labeled as medium-sized (0.01 to 0.1%). V and J are TRBV9 and TRBJ1-2; the D is unclear. This CDR3 is 14 amino acids long. The germline V gene has CDR1 SGDLS and CDR2 YYNGEE. V was clipped by 4 bases and J by 8 bases, with 18 bases between them. The CDR3 spells CASSSETPPWGYTF. CDR3 coding DNA: TGTGCCAGCAGCTCGGAAACGCCTCCCTGGGGCTACACCTTC.

In its sample, this clone was seen a few times. The genes are TRBV7-9 and TRBJ2-2; D gene uncertain. The CDR3 spans 12 residues. Per germline, CDR1 SEHNR and CDR2 FQNEAQ (reference sequence). The V gene lost 8 bases and the J gene lost 5 bases, with 9 bases spanning the gap. The CDR3 is CASFRKTGELFF. DNA for the CDR3: TGTGCCAGCTTTCGGAAAACCGGGGAGCTGTTTTTT.

J is TRBJ2-2 and V is TRBV19; possibly TRBD1 for D (6 bases). This CDR3 has 15 residues. V lost 1 base and J 7 bases, leaving 13 bases between the germline ends. The germline V gene has CDR1 LNHDA and CDR2 SQIVND (reference sequence). CDR3 region: CASSIGTGKDGELFF. The CDR3 nucleotides are TGTGCCAGTAGTATAGGAACAGGGAAAGACGGGGAGCTGTTTTTT. Supplemented by reference TRBV19 and TRBJ2-2, the full variable domain reads DGGITQSPKYLFRKEGQNVTLSCEQNLNHDAMYWYRQDPGQGLRLIYYSQIVNDFQKGDIAEGYSVSREKKESFPLTVTSAQKNPTAFYLCASSIGTGKDGELFFGEGSRLTVL.